The sequence of this T cell receptor beta chain was determined in a study of blood T cell repertoires in COVID-19. About the research overall: The analysed material was cDNA or gDNA that came from T cells, B-cell-depleted T cells, or PBMCs.

Germline lookup yields CDR1 MRHNA and CDR2 SNTAGT. The CDR3 covers 13 residues. Trimming took 2 bases from V and 3 from J, leaving 7 bases between them. In the original processing: How many nucleated cells were present was estimated from reference gene primer amplification. Repertoires were generated with immunoSEQ multiplex PCR, while TCRdb's copy carries only in-frame clones and drops some. The D gene and trimming were derived from the DNA, and the V and J assignments and clone size from that table. This sample carries 150,000 to 200,000 clones, about 88% of them seen once, and the ten largest clones take over 7%.

The rearrangement uses TRBV6-4 and TRBJ1-2; possibly TRBD1 for D (6 bases). Specimen: peripheral blood. This receptor was obtained from a woman older than 75 in a cohort sampled during active or convalescent COVID-19. The CDR3 DNA reads TGTGCCAGCAGTGACGCAGGGGACTATGGCTACACCTTC. Translation gives CASSDAGDYGYTF.